This T cell receptor (beta chain) was identified in a study of blood T cell repertoires in COVID-19. Study overall: Sites in the United States, Italy and Spain provided acute and convalescent COVID-19 samples. The analysed material was cDNA or gDNA that came from T cells, B-cell-depleted T cells, or PBMCs.

Measured with immunoSEQ multiplex PCR; TCRdb has only the in-frame clones, and not every one. The table has about 300,000 clones, 84% seen once; the top ten hold more than 1.2%. In Seattle, patients joined the study during active infection and were tracked longitudinally. The V end was cut by 0 bases, the J end by 0 bases, with 11 bases between. Per germline, CDR1 SGHTA and CDR2 FQGNSA. The CDR3 is made up of 17 amino acids. In this sample, this clone turned up once. The receptor was derived from a human donor with COVID-19, enrolled during active disease. The donor label of this sample is uncertain. Sample: peripheral blood. This chain connects TRBV7-2 to TRBJ1-4; D ambiguous. As DNA, the CDR3 is TGTGCCAGCAGCTTAGCGGCAGGAACTGCAACTAATGAAAAACTGTTTTTT. Translation gives CASSLAAGTATNEKLFF.